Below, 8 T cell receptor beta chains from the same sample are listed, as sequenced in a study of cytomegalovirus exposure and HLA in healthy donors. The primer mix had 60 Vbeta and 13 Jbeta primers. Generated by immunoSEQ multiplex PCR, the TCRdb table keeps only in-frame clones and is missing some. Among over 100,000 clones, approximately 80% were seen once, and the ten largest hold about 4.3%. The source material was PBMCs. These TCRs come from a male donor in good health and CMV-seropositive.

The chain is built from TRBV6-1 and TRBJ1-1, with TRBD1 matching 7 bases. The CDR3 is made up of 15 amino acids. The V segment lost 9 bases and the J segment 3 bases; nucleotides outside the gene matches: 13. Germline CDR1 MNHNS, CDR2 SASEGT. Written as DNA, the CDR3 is TGTGCCAGTGGGGACAGAGGGATGGGAGACACTGAAGCTTTCTTT. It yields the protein CASGDRGMGDTEAFF.

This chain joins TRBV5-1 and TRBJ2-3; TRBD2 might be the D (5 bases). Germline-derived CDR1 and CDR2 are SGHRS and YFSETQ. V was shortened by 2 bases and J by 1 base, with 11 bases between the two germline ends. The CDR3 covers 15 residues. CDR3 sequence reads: CASSFEEAGTDTQYF. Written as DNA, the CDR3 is TGCGCCAGCAGCTTTGAGGAGGCGGGCACAGATACGCAGTATTTT.

Here the CDR3 reads CASSERIGGNYNSPLHF. DNA for the CDR3: TGTGCCAGCAGTGAACGTATAGGGGGAAATTACAATTCACCCCTCCACTTT. V is TRBV25-1 and J is TRBJ1-6; TRBD1 might be the D (6 bases). Trimming shortened V by 2 bases and J by 7 bases, and 18 bases separated the two germline ends. This CDR3 comprises 17 residues. CDR1 is MGHDK, CDR2 SYGVNS, per germline.

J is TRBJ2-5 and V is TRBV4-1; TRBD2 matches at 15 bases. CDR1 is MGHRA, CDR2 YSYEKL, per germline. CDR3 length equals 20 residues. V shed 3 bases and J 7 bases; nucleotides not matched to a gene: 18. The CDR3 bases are TGCGCCAGCAGCCATTCTCTGGGACTAGCGGGGGGCCAGGGCAGGGGGACCCAGTACTTC. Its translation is CASSHSLGLAGGQGRGTQYF.

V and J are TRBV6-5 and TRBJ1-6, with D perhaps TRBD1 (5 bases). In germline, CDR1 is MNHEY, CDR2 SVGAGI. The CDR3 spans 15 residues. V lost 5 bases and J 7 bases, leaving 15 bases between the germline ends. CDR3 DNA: TGTGCCAGCAGTATAGACAGCAACCGAAATTCACCCCTCCACTTT. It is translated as CASSIDSNRNSPLHF.

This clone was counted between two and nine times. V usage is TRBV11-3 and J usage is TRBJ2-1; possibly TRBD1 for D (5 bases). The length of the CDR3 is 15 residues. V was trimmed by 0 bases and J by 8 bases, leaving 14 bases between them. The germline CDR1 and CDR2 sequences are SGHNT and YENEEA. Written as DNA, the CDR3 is TGTGCCAGCAGCTTAGATTCTGCAGGGTTCGATGAGCAGTTCTTC. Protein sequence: CASSLDSAGFDEQFF. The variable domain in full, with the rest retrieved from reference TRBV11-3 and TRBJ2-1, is EAGVVQSPRYKIIEKKQPVAFWCNPISGHNTLYWYLQNLGQGPELLIRYENEEAVDDSQLPKDRFSAERLKGVDSTLKIQPAELGDSAVYLCASSLDSAGFDEQFFGPGTRLTVL.

This CDR3 reads CASSLDGQGYNEQFF. The CDR3 DNA sequence: TGTGCCAGCAGCTTAGATGGGCAGGGATACAATGAGCAGTTCTTC. The rearrangement links TRBV11-3 to TRBJ2-1; perhaps TRBD1 as D (5 bases). Trimming took 0 bases from V and 4 from J, leaving 10 bases between them. Germline V CDR1 and CDR2: SGHNT, YENEEA. The CDR3 is 15 residues long.

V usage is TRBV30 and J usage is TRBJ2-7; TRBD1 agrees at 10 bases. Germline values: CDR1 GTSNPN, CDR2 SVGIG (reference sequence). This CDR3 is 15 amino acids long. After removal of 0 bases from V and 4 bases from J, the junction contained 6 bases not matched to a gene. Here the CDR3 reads CAWSVVTGGLYEQYF. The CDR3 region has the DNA TGTGCCTGGAGTGTAGTGACAGGGGGCTTATACGAGCAGTACTTC.